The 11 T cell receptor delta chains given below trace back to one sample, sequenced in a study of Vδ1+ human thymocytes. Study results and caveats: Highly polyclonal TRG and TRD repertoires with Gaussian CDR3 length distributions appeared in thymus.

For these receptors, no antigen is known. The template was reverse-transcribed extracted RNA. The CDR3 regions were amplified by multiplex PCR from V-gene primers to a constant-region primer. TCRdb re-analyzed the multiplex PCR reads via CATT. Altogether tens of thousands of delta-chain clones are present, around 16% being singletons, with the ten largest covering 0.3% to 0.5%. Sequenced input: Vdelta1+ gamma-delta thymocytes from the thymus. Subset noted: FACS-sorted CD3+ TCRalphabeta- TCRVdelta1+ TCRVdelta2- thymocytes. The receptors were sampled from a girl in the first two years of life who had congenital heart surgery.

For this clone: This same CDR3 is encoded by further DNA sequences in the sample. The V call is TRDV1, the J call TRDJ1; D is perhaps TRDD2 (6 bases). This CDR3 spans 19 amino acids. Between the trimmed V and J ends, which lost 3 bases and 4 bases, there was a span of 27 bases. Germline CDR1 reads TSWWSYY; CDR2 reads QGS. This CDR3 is CALGDPSGRRVGSCDKLIF. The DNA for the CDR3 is TGTGCTCTTGGGGACCCTTCCGGTCGTAGAGTGGGCTCCTGCGATAAACTCATCTTT.

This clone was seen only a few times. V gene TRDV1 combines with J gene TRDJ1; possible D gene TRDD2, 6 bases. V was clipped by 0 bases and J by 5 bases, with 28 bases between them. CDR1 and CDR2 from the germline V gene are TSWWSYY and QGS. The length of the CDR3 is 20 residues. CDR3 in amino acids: CALGELGGIPNLGPADKLIF. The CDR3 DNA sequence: TGTGCTCTTGGGGAACTGGGAGGAATTCCTAATCTCGGACCCGCGGATAAACTCATCTTT.

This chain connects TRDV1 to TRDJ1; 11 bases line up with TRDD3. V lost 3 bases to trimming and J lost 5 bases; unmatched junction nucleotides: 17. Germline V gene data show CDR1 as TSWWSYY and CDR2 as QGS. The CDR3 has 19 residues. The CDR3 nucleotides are TGTGCTCTTGGGGAGCCCACCTACGTTGGGGGATACGGTTTTGATAAACTCATCTTT. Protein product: CALGEPTYVGGYGFDKLIF.

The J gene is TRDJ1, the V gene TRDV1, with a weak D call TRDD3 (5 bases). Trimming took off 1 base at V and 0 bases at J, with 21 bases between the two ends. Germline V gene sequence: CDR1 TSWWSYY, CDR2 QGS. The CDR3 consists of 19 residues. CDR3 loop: CALGERNLTGATYTDKLIF. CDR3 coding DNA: TGTGCTCTTGGGGAACGAAACCTAACGGGGGCCACGTACACCGATAAACTCATCTTT.

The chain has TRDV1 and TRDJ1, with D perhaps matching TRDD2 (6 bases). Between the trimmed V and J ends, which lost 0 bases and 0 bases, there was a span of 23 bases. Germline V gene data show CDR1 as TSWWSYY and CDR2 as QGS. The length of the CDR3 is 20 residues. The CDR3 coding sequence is TGTGCTCTTGGGGAACTCCCTCCTACGAAAGGGGGGGTATACACCGATAAACTCATCTTT. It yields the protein CALGELPPTKGGVYTDKLIF.

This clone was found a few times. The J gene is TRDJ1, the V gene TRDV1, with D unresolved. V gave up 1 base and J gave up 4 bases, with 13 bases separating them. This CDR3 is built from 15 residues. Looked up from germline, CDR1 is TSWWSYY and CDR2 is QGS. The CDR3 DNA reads TGTGCTCTTGGGGAACCCCCTCAGTCGAGCGATAAACTCATCTTT. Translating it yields CALGEPPQSSDKLIF.

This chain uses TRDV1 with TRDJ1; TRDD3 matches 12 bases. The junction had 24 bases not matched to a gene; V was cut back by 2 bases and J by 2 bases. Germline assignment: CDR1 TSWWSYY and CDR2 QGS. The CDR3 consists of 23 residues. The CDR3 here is CALGELRDRGLGDTREITDKLIF. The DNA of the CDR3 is TGTGCTCTTGGGGAATTAAGGGACCGGGGTCTGGGGGATACGCGCGAAATTACCGATAAACTCATCTTT.

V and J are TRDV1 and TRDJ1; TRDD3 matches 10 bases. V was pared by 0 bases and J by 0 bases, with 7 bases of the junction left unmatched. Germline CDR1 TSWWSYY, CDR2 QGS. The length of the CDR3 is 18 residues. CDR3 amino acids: CALGELRYWGINTDKLIF. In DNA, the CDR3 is TGTGCTCTTGGGGAACTCCGCTACTGGGGGATTAACACCGATAAACTCATCTTT.

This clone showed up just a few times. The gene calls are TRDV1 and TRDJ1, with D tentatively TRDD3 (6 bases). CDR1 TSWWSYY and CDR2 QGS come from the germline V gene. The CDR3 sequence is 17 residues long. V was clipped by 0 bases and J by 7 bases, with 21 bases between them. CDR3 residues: CALGELEHPLGTRKLIF. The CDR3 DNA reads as TGTGCTCTTGGGGAACTAGAACACCCGCTGGGGACGCGTAAACTCATCTTT.

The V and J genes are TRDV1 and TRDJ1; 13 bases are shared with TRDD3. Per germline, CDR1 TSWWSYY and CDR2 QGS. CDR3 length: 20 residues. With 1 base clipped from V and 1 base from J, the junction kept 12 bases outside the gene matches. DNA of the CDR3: TGTGCTCTTGGGGAACCCCCCCCTCACTGGGGGATACGGGGCACCGATAAACTCATCTTT. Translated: CALGEPPPHWGIRGTDKLIF.

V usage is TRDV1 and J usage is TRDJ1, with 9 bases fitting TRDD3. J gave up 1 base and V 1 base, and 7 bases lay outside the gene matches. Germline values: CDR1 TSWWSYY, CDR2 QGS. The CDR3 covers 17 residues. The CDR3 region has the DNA TGTGCTCTTGGGGAACACAGGGGGATACTGTTCACCGATAAACTCATCTTT. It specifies CALGEHRGILFTDKLIF.